The TCR beta chain under discussion was sequenced for a study of blood T cell repertoires in COVID-19. Across the whole study: Acute and convalescent COVID-19 samples came from the United States, Italy and Spain. The analysed material was cDNA or gDNA that came from T cells, B-cell-depleted T cells, or PBMCs.

Methods used by the authors: Counts of nucleated cells, estimated from reference gene primer amplification, were obtained. Here immunoSEQ multiplex PCR was the method, and the copy in TCRdb shows in-frame clones only, minus some. That table gives V, J and clone size, and the DNA gave D and trimming. The table has hundreds of thousands of clones, 88% seen once. This clone occurred a few times. This sample includes further DNA sequences coding for the same CDR3. This clonotype was sampled from a man aged 35 to 55 with acute or convalescent COVID-19. Sample: peripheral blood.

CDR3 nucleotides: TGCGCCAGCAGCCAAGGGGGGGAGGGAGGCGAGACCCAGTACTTC. Its translation is CASSQGGEGGETQYF. This chain links TRBV4-3 with TRBJ2-5; TRBD2 agrees at 7 bases. CDR1 is LGHNA and CDR2 is YSLEER in the germline V gene. The CDR3 loop spans 15 amino acids. V lost 1 base and J lost 5; bases outside the gene matches: 7.